Listed here are 18 T cell receptor beta chains from one sample, sequenced in a study of T cell changes during pregnancy in multiple sclerosis. Assay used: immunoSEQ multiplex PCR; TCRdb lists only in-frame clones, some missing. The table records about 49,000 clones, about 95% of them present only once. The specimen was CD8+ T cells from peripheral blood mononuclear cells, collected in the first trimester of pregnancy. Receptor source: a female donor with multiple sclerosis, enrolled in a pregnancy study.

The chain recombines TRBV15 with TRBJ2-4, with 8 bases that match TRBD2. Germline V gives CDR1 LNHNV, CDR2 YYDKDF (reference sequence). The CDR3 is 18 amino acids. V gave up 0 bases and J gave up 1 base; unmatched junction bases: 8. This CDR3 reads CATSRDREGGLAKNIQYF. CDR3 nucleotide sequence: TGTGCCACCAGCAGAGATCGGGAGGGAGGTCTGGCCAAAAACATTCAGTACTTC.

As to this clone: The same CDR3 is also encoded by other DNA sequences in this sample. The CDR3 coding sequence is TGTGCCAGCAGTGAAGGGGGGACAGGGACAGATACGCAGTATTTT. It encodes CASSEGGTGTDTQYF. The rearrangement joins TRBV6-1 to TRBJ2-3, with 9 bases lining up with TRBD1. CDR3 length equals 15 residues. The J segment lost 3 bases and the V segment lost 1 base, leaving 2 bases of the junction unmatched. Germline lookup yields CDR1 MNHNS and CDR2 SASEGT.

The chain is built from TRBV6-1 and TRBJ2-1; TRBD2 might be the D (6 bases). This CDR3 contains 15 residues. V lost 6 bases and J lost 0, with 12 bases in between. Germline V gene data show CDR1 as MNHNS and CDR2 as SASEGT. Here the CDR3 DNA reads TGTGCCAGCAGCCCTAGCGCAGACTCCTACAATGAGCAGTTCTTC. This gives the protein CASSPSADSYNEQFF.

The chain combines TRBV4-1 with TRBJ1-1, with TRBD1 matching 7 bases. Germline V lookup: CDR1 MGHRA, CDR2 YSYEKL. The V gene end was trimmed by 5 bases and the J gene end by 10 bases; junction bases not matched to a gene: 16. The CDR3 is made up of 15 amino acids. CDR3 in amino acids: CASSGGGRGGVGAFF. DNA of the CDR3: TGCGCCAGCAGCGGGGGAGGACGAGGGGGCGTGGGAGCTTTCTTT.

In its sample, this clone was seen once. This chain uses TRBV30 with TRBJ2-3; 8 bases match TRBD1. V trimming: 0 bases; J trimming: 5 bases; junction bases outside the gene matches: 10. In germline, CDR1 is GTSNPN, CDR2 SVGIG (reference sequence). The CDR3 is 16 amino acids. The CDR3 sequence: CAWSVGVGRGRDTQYF. CDR3 DNA sequence: TGTGCCTGGAGTGTAGGGGTTGGCAGGGGGCGAGATACGCAGTATTTT.

This chain joins TRBV15 and TRBJ2-6, with 7 bases matching TRBD1. This CDR3 is built from 16 residues. The germline CDR1 and CDR2 sequences are LNHNV and YYDKDF (reference sequence). V gave up 3 bases and J gave up 0 bases; unmatched junction bases: 2. The CDR3 spells CATSSRDSSGANVLTF. CDR3 coding DNA: TGTGCCACCAGCAGCCGGGACAGCTCTGGGGCCAACGTCCTGACTTTC.

The CDR3 coding sequence is TGTGCCAGCAGCGGGACAGGGAATCGGAATGAGCAGTTCTTC. Its translation: CASSGTGNRNEQFF. V usage is TRBV11-2 and J usage is TRBJ2-1, with 9 bases identical to TRBD1. Germline values: CDR1 SGHAT, CDR2 FQNNGV. Unmatched junction bases numbered 6, after V lost 5 bases and J lost 7 bases. This CDR3 is 14 amino acids long.

The chain carries TRBV5-5 and TRBJ2-7, with a possible D match to TRBD1 (5 bases). From germline, CDR1 is SGHKS and CDR2 YYEKEE (reference sequence). Trimming removed 4 bases from V and 4 bases from J, with 18 bases in between. CDR3 length: 15 residues. The chain's CDR3 is CASSQGRSLMYEQYF. The DNA for the CDR3 is TGTGCCAGCAGCCAGGGCAGGTCACTTATGTACGAGCAGTACTTC.

Written as DNA, the CDR3 is TGTGCCAGTACCCCCCAACAGAAAACGAACACTGAAGCTTTCTTT. Protein: CASTPQQKTNTEAFF. The chain carries TRBV19 and TRBJ1-1, with D hard to call. V lost 7 bases and J lost 1, with 16 bases in between. Germline V gives CDR1 LNHDA, CDR2 SQIVND (reference sequence). The CDR3 has 15 amino acids. The full variable domain, its missing parts supplied by reference TRBV19 and TRBJ1-1, is DGGITQSPKYLFRKEGQNVTLSCEQNLNHDAMYWYRQDPGQGLRLIYYSQIVNDFQKGDIAEGYSVSREKKESFPLTVTSAQKNPTAFYLCASTPQQKTNTEAFFGQGTRLTVV.

The chain is built from TRBV6-4 and TRBJ2-6; 7 nucleotides agree with TRBD1. Unmatched junction bases numbered 1, after V lost 0 bases and J lost 2 bases. The germline V gene encodes CDR1 MRHNA and CDR2 SNTAGT. CDR3 length: 16 amino acids. CDR3 loop: CASSDSGGTGANVLTF. The CDR3 DNA is TGTGCCAGCAGTGACTCAGGGGGCACTGGGGCCAACGTCCTGACTTTC.

The V call is TRBV19, the J call TRBJ2-1; TRBD2 might be the D (5 bases). V was clipped by 3 bases and J by 5 bases, with 14 bases between them. The CDR3 totals 15 residues. CDR1 and CDR2 from the germline V gene are LNHDA and SQIVND (reference sequence). CDR3 loop: CASSMTGGFNNEQFF. The CDR3 bases are TGTGCCAGTAGTATGACTGGCGGGTTTAACAATGAGCAGTTCTTC.

The chain links TRBV4-2 to TRBJ1-2, with 9 nucleotides matching TRBD1. V was pared by 5 bases and J by 6 bases, with 13 bases of the junction left unmatched. CDR1 LGHNA and CDR2 YNFKEQ come from the germline V gene. The CDR3 is 16 amino acids. CDR3 sequence (DNA): TGTGCCAGCAGCTCAACCTACAGGGGGCGCGGCGATGGCTACACCTTC. It encodes CASSSTYRGRGDGYTF.

The rearrangement joins TRBV7-6 to TRBJ2-7; 11 bases are a match to TRBD2. Germline CDR1 is SGHVS and CDR2 is FNYEAQ. This CDR3 is built from 15 residues. The ends lost 3 bases at V and 2 bases at J; junction bases unmatched: 3. Here the CDR3 DNA reads TGTGCCAGCAGCTTGATGACTAGCGGGACCTACGAGCAGTACTTC. This sequence encodes CASSLMTSGTYEQYF.

V and J are TRBV27 and TRBJ2-7, with a possible D match to TRBD1 (6 bases). Germline CDR1 reads MNHEY; CDR2 reads SMNVEV (reference sequence). The CDR3 covers 12 residues. Deletions cut 8 bases from V and 6 bases from J, with 14 bases between. CDR3 coding DNA: TGTGCCAGCGGACAGCGCTTGTCCGAGCAGTACTTC. Translation: CASGQRLSEQYF.

The gene calls are TRBV7-9 and TRBJ2-3; D gene unclear. The CDR3 runs to 16 residues. The germline V gene encodes CDR1 SEHNR and CDR2 FQNEAQ (reference sequence). Trimming pared 2 bases from V and 3 bases from J, leaving 15 bases between. Written as DNA, the CDR3 is TGTGCCAGCAGCTTACTTAAGGAGCTCGGGACAGATACGCAGTATTTT. Translation: CASSLLKELGTDTQYF.

The chain joins TRBV4-1 to TRBJ2-2; D ambiguous. V was shortened by 6 bases and J by 8 bases, with 16 bases between the two germline ends. This CDR3 contains 14 residues. Per the germline V gene, CDR1 is MGHRA and CDR2 is YSYEKL. The CDR3 nucleotides read TGCGCCAGCAGTCGTCTGGCGGAGTTGGGGGAGCTGTTTTTT. Translating gives CASSRLAELGELFF.

The rearrangement uses TRBV30 and TRBJ2-2, with 12 bases lining up with TRBD1. CDR1 GTSNPN and CDR2 SVGIG come from the germline V gene (reference sequence). The CDR3 is 16 amino acids. After removal of 5 bases from V and 5 bases from J, the junction contained 9 bases not matched to a gene. The CDR3 region is CAWGGQGAPRTGELFF. CDR3 DNA: TGTGCCTGGGGGGGACAGGGGGCCCCAAGGACCGGGGAGCTGTTTTTT.

The chain carries TRBV9 and TRBJ1-4; possible D gene TRBD1, 6 bases. Germline V gene data show CDR1 as SGDLS and CDR2 as YYNGEE. V was shortened by 0 bases and J by 2 bases, with 8 bases between the two germline ends. This CDR3 comprises 15 residues. CDR3 protein: CASSVGQGTNEKLFF. The CDR3 DNA follows: TGTGCCAGCAGCGTAGGGCAGGGGACTAATGAAAAACTGTTTTTT. The variable domain in full, with the rest retrieved from reference TRBV9 and TRBJ1-4, is DSGVTQTPKHLITATGQRVTLRCSPRSGDLSVYWYQQSLDQGLQFLIQYYNGEERAKGNILERFSAQQFPDLHSELNLSSLELGDSALYFCASSVGQGTNEKLFFGSGTQLSVL.